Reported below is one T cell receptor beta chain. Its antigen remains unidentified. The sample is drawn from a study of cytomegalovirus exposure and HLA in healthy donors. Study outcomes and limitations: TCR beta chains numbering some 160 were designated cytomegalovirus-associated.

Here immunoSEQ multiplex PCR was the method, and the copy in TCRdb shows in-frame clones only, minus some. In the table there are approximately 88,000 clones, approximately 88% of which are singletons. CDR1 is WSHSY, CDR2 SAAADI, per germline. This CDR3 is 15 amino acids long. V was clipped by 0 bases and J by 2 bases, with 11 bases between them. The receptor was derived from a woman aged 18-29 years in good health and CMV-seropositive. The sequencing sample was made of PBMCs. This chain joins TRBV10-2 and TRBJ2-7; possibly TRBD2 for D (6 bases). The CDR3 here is CASSESGGETYEQYF. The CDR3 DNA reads TGCGCCAGCAGTGAGTCCGGAGGGGAAACCTACGAGCAGTACTTC.